This T cell receptor (beta chain) is drawn from a study of post-analysis software for immune sequencing data. Study conclusions and caveats: The study found TRBV5-6, TRBV5-1 and TRBV20-1 among about five TRBV segments more frequent in patients than controls.

CDR3 length: 15 amino acids. Germline V gives CDR1 DFQATT, CDR2 SNEGSKA (reference sequence). V shed 2 bases and J shed 4 bases, with 16 bases lying between them. Unique-molecular-identifier-tagged TCR beta cDNA libraries were used. MiXCR, run by TCRdb on the PCR reads, gives a single entry per CDR3 protein. This sample has about 820,000 distinct CDR3 sequences; 53% occur once, and the top ten carry approximately 4.5%. A remark on this clonotype: The target antigen is unknown.

This chain connects TRBV20-1 to TRBJ2-3; no definite D call. This sequence originates from a girl aged 5-17 years with multiple sclerosis. Sequencing input: blood. The CDR3 nucleotides are TGCAGTGCTAGACTTGGCGGTCGAGGCGCAGATACGCAGTATTTT. Amino acids: CSARLGGRGADTQYF.